What follows is one T cell receptor beta chain and its context. Antigen specificity is unknown. The data originate from a study of cytomegalovirus exposure and HLA in healthy donors. Study-level points and caveats: Most TCR sequences were seen very rarely across donors, but some public TCRs occurred in many. A later analysis revealed that TCR association rates differed between HLA loci, peaking at DRB1 and bottoming out at HLA-C. A prior analysis recorded that most TCR beta V segments were productive about 87% or about 30% of the time. One variant, a missense change in DCLRE1C, was linked in a later analysis to TCR beta V- and J-gene trimming.

CDR1 is SGHTA and CDR2 is FQGNSA in the germline V gene. V was cut by 1 base and J by 6 bases, with 4 bases left in between. This CDR3 is 12 amino acids long. Primers for the PCR totalled 60 Vbeta and 13 Jbeta. Generated by immunoSEQ multiplex PCR, the TCRdb table keeps only in-frame clones and is missing some. The sample has about 200,000 clones, around 79% seen once. The sequence came from a male donor in good health and CMV-seropositive. This rearrangement joins TRBV7-2 to TRBJ2-4; D gene unclear. The specimen was PBMCs. CDR3 coding DNA: TGTGCCAGCAGCTTAGATCTAAACATTCAGTACTTC. Amino acids: CASSLDLNIQYF.